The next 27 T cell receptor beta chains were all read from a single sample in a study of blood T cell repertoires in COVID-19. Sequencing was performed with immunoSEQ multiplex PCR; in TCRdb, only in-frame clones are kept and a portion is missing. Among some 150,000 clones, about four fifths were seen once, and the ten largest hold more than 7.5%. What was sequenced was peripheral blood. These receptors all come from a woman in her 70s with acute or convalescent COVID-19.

The DNA of the CDR3 is TGTGCCAGCAGCGTCAGGGTCGAAACCGGGGAGCTGTTTTTT. Translated, it gives CASSVRVETGELFF. J is TRBJ2-2 and V is TRBV9; D perhaps matches TRBD1 (5 bases). Germline V gives CDR1 SGDLS, CDR2 YYNGEE. This CDR3 is 14 amino acids long. V gave up 2 bases and J gave up 5 bases, with 10 bases separating them.

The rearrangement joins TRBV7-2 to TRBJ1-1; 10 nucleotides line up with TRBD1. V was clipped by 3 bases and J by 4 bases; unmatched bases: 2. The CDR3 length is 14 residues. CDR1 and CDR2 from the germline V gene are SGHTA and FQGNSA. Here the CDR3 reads CASSLTGGVTEAFF. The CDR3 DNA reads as TGTGCCAGCAGCTTGACAGGGGGCGTCACTGAAGCTTTCTTT.

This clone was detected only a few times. This CDR3 is CASSPGGSDTQYF. The CDR3 DNA reads as TGTGCCAGCAGCCCAGGAGGGTCAGATACGCAGTATTTT. The genes are TRBV7-9 and TRBJ2-3; D possibly corresponds to TRBD2 (6 bases). The CDR3 length is 13 residues. In germline, CDR1 is SEHNR, CDR2 FQNEAQ (reference sequence). V lost 5 bases and J 4 bases, leaving 10 bases between the germline ends.

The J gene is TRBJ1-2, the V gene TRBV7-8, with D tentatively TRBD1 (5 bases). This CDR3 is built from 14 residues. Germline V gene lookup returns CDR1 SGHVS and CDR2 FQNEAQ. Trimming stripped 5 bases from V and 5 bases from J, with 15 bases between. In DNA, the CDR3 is TGTGCCAGCAGCGAACCGGGGGACCGATATGGCTACACCTTC. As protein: CASSEPGDRYGYTF. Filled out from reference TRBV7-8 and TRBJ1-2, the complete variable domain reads GAGVSQSPRYKVAKRGQDVALRCDPISGHVSLFWYQQALGQGPEFLTYFQNEAQLDKSGLPSDRFFAERPEGSVSTLKIQRTQQEDSAVYLCASSEPGDRYGYTFGSGTRLTVV.

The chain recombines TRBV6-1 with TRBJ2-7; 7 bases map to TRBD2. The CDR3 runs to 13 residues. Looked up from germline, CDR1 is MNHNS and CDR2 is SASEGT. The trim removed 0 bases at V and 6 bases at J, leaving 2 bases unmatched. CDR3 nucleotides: TGTGCCAGCAGTGAAGCCTGGGAGGGCGAGCAGTACTTC. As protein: CASSEAWEGEQYF.

In DNA form, the CDR3 reads TGTGCCAGCAGCCAAACAGACGTAGGGGATCAGCCCCAGCATTTT. Amino acid sequence: CASSQTDVGDQPQHF. This rearrangement joins TRBV4-2 to TRBJ1-5, with D possibly matching TRBD1 (5 bases). The CDR3 is 15 amino acids. CDR1 and CDR2 from the germline V gene are LGHNA and YNFKEQ. Trimming cost V 2 bases and J 5 bases, with 13 bases left between them.

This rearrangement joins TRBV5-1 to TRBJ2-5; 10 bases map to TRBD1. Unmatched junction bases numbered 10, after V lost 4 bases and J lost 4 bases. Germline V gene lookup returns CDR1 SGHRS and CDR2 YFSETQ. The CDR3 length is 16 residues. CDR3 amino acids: CASSRDRGPGLETQYF. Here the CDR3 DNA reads TGCGCCAGCAGCCGGGACAGGGGCCCAGGTTTAGAGACCCAGTACTTC.

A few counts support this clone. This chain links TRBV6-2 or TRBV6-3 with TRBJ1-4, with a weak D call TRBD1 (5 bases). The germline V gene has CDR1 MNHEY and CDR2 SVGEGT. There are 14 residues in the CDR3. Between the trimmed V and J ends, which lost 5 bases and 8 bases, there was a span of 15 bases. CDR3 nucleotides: TGTGCCAGCAGTCCCAACGGGTGGGGCGAAAAACTGTTTTTT. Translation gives CASSPNGWGEKLFF.

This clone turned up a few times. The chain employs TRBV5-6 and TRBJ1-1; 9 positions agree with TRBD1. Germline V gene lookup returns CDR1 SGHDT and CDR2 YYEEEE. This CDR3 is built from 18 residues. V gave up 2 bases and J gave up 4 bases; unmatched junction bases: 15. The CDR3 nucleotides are TGTGCCAGCAGCTTTGCCATATCGAGGACAGGGGCTGGCACTGAAGCTTTCTTT. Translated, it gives CASSFAISRTGAGTEAFF.

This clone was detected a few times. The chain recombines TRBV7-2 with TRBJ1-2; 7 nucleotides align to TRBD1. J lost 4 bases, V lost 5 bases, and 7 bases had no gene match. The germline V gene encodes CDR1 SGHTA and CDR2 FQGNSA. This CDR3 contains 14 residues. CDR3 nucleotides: TGTGCCAGCAGCGACGGACAGGCCCCCTATGGCTACACCTTC. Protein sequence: CASSDGQAPYGYTF.

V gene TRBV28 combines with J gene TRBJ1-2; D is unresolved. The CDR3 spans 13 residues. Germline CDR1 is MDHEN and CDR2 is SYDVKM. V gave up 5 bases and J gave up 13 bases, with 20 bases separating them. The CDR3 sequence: CASSRARRASSTF. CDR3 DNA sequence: TGTGCCAGCAGTCGTGCGAGGCGAGCTTCCTCCACCTTC.

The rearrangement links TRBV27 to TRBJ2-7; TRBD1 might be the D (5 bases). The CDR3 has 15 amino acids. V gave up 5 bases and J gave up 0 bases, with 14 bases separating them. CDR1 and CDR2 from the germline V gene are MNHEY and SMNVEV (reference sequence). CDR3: CASSRATESSYEQYF. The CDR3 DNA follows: TGTGCCAGCAGTCGTGCGACAGAGAGCTCCTACGAGCAGTACTTC.

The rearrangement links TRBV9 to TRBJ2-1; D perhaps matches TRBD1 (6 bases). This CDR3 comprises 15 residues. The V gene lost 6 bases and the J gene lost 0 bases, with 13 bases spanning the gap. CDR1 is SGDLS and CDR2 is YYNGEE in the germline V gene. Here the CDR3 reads CASNRGGSSYNEQFF. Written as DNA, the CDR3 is TGTGCCAGCAACCGAGGGGGAAGCTCCTACAATGAGCAGTTCTTC.

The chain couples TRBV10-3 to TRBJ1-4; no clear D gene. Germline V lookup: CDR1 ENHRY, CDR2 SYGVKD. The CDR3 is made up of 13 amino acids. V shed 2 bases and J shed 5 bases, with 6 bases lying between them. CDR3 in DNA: TGTGCCATCAGTGAGGGCAAAAATGAAAAACTGTTTTTT. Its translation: CAISEGKNEKLFF.

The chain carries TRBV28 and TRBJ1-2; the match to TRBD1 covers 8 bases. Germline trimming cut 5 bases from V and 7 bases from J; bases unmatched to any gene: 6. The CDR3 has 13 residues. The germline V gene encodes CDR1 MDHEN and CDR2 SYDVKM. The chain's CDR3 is CASSQDRVSGYTF. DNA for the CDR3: TGTGCCAGCAGTCAGGACAGGGTTAGTGGCTACACCTTC.

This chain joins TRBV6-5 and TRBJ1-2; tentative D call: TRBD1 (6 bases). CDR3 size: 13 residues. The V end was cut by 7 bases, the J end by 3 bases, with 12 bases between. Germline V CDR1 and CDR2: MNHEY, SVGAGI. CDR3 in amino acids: CASTQGTYYGYTF. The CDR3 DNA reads TGTGCCAGCACCCAGGGGACATACTATGGCTACACCTTC.

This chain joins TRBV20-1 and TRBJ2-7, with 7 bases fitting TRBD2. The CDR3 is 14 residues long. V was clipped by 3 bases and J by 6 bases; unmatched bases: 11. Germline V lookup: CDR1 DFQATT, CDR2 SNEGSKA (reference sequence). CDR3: CSASPWTSVAEQYF. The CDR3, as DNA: TGCAGTGCTAGTCCATGGACTAGTGTCGCCGAGCAGTACTTC.

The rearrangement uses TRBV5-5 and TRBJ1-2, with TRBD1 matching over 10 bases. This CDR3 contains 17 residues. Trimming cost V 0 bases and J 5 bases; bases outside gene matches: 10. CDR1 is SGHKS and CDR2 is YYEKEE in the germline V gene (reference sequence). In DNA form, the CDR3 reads TGTGCCAGCAGCTTGGTTGTTGGGGACAGGGGAGGGTATGGCTACACCTTC. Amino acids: CASSLVVGDRGGYGYTF.

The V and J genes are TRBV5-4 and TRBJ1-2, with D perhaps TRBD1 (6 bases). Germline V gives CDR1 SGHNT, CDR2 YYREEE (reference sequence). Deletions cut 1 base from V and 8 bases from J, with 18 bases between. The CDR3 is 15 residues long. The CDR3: CASSLNMATGRGYTF. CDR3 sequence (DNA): TGTGCCAGCAGCTTGAATATGGCGACAGGACGGGGCTACACCTTC.

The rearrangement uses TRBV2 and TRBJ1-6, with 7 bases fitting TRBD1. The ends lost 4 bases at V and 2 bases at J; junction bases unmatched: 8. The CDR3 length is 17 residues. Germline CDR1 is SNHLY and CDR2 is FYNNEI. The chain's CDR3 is CASSVRQGDPYNSPLHF. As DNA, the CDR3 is TGTGCCAGCAGTGTTCGACAGGGAGACCCCTATAATTCACCCCTCCACTTT.

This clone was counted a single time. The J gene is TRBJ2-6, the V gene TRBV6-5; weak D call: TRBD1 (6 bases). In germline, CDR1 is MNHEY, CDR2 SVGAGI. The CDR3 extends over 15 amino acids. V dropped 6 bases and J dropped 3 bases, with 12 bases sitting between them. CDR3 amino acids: CASSHRADGANVLTF. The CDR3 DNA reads TGTGCCAGCAGCCACAGGGCGGATGGGGCCAACGTCCTGACTTTC.

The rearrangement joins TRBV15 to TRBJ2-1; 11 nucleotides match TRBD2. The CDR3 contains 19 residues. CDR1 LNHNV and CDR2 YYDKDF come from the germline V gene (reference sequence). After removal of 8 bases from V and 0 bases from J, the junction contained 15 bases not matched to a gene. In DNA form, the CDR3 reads TGTGCCACCTCTAACAGGGTACTAGCGGGGGCGAGCTCCTACAATGAGCAGTTCTTC. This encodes CATSNRVLAGASSYNEQFF.

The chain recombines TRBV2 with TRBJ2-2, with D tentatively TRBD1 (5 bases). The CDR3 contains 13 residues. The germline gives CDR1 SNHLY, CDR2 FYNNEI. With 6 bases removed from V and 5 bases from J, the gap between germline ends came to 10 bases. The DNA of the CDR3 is TGTGCCAGCAGGCCTCGACAGACCGGGGAGCTGTTTTTT. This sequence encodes CASRPRQTGELFF.

The CDR3 sequence is CASSMGLDSWDTQYF. The CDR3 DNA follows: TGTGCCAGTAGTATGGGTTTGGACTCATGGGATACGCAGTATTTT. The chain combines TRBV19 with TRBJ2-3; perhaps TRBD2 as D (5 bases). The germline V and J ends were trimmed by 3 bases and 6 bases, with 16 bases remaining between them. The CDR3 sequence is 15 residues long. The germline CDR1 and CDR2 sequences are LNHDA and SQIVND (reference sequence).

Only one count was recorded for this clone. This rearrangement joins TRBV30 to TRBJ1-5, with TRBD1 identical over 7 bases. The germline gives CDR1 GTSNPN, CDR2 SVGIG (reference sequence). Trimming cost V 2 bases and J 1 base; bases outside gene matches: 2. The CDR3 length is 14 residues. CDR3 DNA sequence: TGTGCCTGGAGTACAGGGGCCAGCAATCAGCCCCAGCATTTT. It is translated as CAWSTGASNQPQHF.

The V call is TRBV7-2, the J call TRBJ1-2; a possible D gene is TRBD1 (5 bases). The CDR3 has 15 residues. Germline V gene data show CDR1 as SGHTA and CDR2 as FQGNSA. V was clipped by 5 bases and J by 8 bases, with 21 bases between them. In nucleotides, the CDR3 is TGTGCCAGCAGCGTCGACTGGGGGACTTCGGTAGGCTACACCTTC. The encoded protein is CASSVDWGTSVGYTF.

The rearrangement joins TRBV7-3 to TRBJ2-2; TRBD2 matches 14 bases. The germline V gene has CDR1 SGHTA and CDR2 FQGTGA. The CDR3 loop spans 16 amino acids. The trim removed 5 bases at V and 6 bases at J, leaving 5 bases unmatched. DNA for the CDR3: TGTGCCAGCAGCCCGGGACTAGCGGGGGACCCCGGGGAGCTGTTTTTT. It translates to CASSPGLAGDPGELFF.